This T cell receptor beta chain was profiled in a study of CD8 T cells in ankylosing spondylitis. V lost 8 bases and J 12 bases, leaving 10 bases between the germline ends. The CDR3 contains 9 residues. CDR1 and CDR2 (germline): MNHNS, SASEGT. This clonotype was counted between two and nine times. Its specificity is not known. Study-level points and caveats: A TCR beta motif of fewer than 10 highly homologous variants seemed to mark ankylosing spondylitis blood.

One entry per CDR3 protein results from TCRdb running MiXCR on the 5' RACE reads. The sample lists 150,000 or so distinct CDR3 sequences, under 35% seen once, with around 6% in the top ten. This rearrangement joins TRBV6-1 to TRBJ1-2; D is ambiguous. The source material was synovial fluid, either unsorted or a sorted T cell fraction (not recorded which). This sequence was found in a male donor with ankylosing spondylitis. DNA of the CDR3: TGTGCCAGCGGTTGGCAGAACACCTTC. Translation: CASGWQNTF.